Listed below are T cell receptor beta chains from one sample, sequenced in a study of glioma-infiltrating T cells. TCRdb analysed the multiplex PCR reads with MiXCR anew, one entry per CDR3 protein. The sample carries over 130,000 distinct CDR3 sequences, more than 35% recorded once. The sample consisted of glioma tissue, nonneoplastic brain tissue, or PBMCs (not recorded which). Receptors originate from a human donor with low-grade glioma or glioblastoma, undergoing nonglioma brain surgery, or in good health (not recorded which). The CDR3 runs from the conserved cysteine through the conserved F or W. The D gene is left open where the match is weak. Size values are once, few and many counts, or a class for expanded clones, and some rows have none.

V gene	clone size	J gene	D gene	CDR3 protein	CDR3 DNA
TRBV28	few	TRBJ2-3	TRBD2	CATKPSGRAWTPTDTQYF	TGTGCCACCAAGCCTAGCGGGAGGGCTTGGACCCCAACAGATACGCAGTATTTT
TRBV11-2	NA	TRBJ1-1	NA	CASSKTDGVLEAFF	TGTGCCAGCAGTAAAACCGACGGTGTCCTTGAAGCTTTCTTT
TRBV6-1	NA	TRBJ1-3	NA	CASSEASFPSSGNTIYF	TGTGCCAGCAGTGAAGCTTCCTTTCCGAGCTCTGGAAACACCATATATTTT
TRBV27	NA	TRBJ2-7	NA	CASSLPDGFGRQYF	TGTGCCAGCAGTTTACCCGACGGCTTTGGAAGGCAGTACTTC
TRBV5-1	NA	TRBJ1-6	NA	CASSADRLNSPLHF	TGCGCCAGCAGCGCGGACAGACTCAATTCACCCCTCCACTTT
TRBV7-2	NA	TRBJ2-3	NA	CASSLDPQGDTQYF	TGTGCCAGCAGTTTAGACCCGCAGGGAGATACGCAGTATTTT
TRBV28	NA	TRBJ2-7	NA	CASSLGDRPYEQYF	TGTGCCAGCAGCTTAGGCGACAGACCCTACGAGCAGTACTTC
TRBV28	few	TRBJ2-5	NA	CASSFRDIQETQYF	TGTGCCAGCAGTTTCAGGGATATACAAGAGACCCAGTACTTC
TRBV19	NA	TRBJ2-3	TRBD1	CASTSDRGRTDTQYF	TGTGCCAGTACCTCCGACAGGGGACGCACAGATACGCAGTATTTT
TRBV4-3	NA	TRBJ2-7	TRBD2	CASSPTLAGAYEQYF	TGCGCCAGCAGCCCAACTCTAGCGGGGGCCTACGAGCAGTACTTC
TRBV6-2/TRBV6-3	few	TRBJ2-7	NA	CASSSPREMYEQYF	TGTGCCAGCAGTTCTCCCAGGGAAATGTACGAGCAGTACTTC
TRBV4-1	few	TRBJ2-7	TRBD1	CASSQAGGEYEQYF	TGCGCCAGCAGCCAAGCAGGGGGTGAATACGAGCAGTACTTC
TRBV6-1	NA	TRBJ2-1	TRBD2	CASLKLAGGYNEQFF	TGTGCCAGCCTTAAGCTAGCGGGAGGTTACAATGAGCAGTTCTTC
TRBV12-3/TRBV12-4	few	TRBJ1-1	NA	CASSEGQTEAFF	TGTGCCAGCAGTGAGGGGCAGACTGAAGCTTTCTTT
TRBV6-2/TRBV6-3	NA	TRBJ2-7	NA	CATSRGEGVEQYF	TGTGCCACCAGCAGAGGAGAGGGGGTCGAGCAGTACTTC
TRBV5-1	few	TRBJ2-1	TRBD2	CASSLRTSGRNEQFF	TGCGCCAGCAGCTTAAGGACTAGCGGCCGCAATGAGCAGTTCTTC
TRBV6-2/TRBV6-3	NA	TRBJ2-1	TRBD2	CASSYSKGSGGQFF	TGTGCCAGCAGTTACTCGAAAGGTAGCGGGGGCCAGTTCTTC
TRBV20-1	NA	TRBJ1-1	NA	CSAFRDNTEAFF	TGCAGTGCCTTCAGGGATAACACTGAAGCTTTCTTT
TRBV7-2	NA	TRBJ1-2	NA	CASSPGHSEGYTF	TGTGCCAGCAGCCCTGGACATTCCGAAGGCTACACCTTC
TRBV7-2	few	TRBJ2-5	TRBD2	CASSPKRGTSGRETQYF	TGTGCCAGCAGCCCGAAAAGAGGGACTAGCGGGAGGGAGACCCAGTACTTC
TRBV16	few	TRBJ1-1	NA	CASSQGRFGEAFF	TGTGCCAGCAGCCAAGGACGTTTCGGTGAAGCTTTCTTT
TRBV5-1	NA	TRBJ2-7	NA	CASSLSGTREQYF	TGCGCCAGCAGCTTGTCCGGGACGAGAGAGCAGTACTTC